These T cell receptor beta chains were read from a single sample in a study of T cell repertoires in cytomegalovirus infection. These TCRs are of unknown antigen specificity. TCRdb called the reads again in MiXCR, with one record for every CDR3 protein. Seen here are over 120,000 distinct CDR3 sequences, approximately 30% observed once, and the top ten hold 45% to 55%. The source material was CD8+ T cells from cultured PBMCs, sampled from culture after CMV antigen stimulation. These receptors originate from a human donor in good health (CMV status not recorded). Some clones in this sample may be carry-over from other donors' samples. The CDR3 runs from the conserved cysteine through the conserved F or W. D genes are given only for firm matches. Part of the rows lack a size; the others show once, few, many or a class for expanded clones.

TRBD1	TRBV6-2/TRBV6-3	-	TRBJ1-1	CASTGDRNTEAFF	TGTGCCAGCACCGGGGACAGGAACACTGAAGCTTTCTTT
TRBD2	TRBV19	few	TRBJ2-3	CASSMGGSTDTQYF	TGTGCCAGTAGTATGGGGGGGAGCACAGATACGCAGTATTTT
-	TRBV9	-	TRBJ2-2	CASSVGAGLYTGELFF	TGTGCCAGCAGCGTAGGGGCAGGGTTGTACACCGGGGAGCTGTTTTTT
-	TRBV5-6	few	TRBJ2-1	CASSHRTGINRRTSYNEQFF	TGTGCCAGCAGCCACAGGACCGGCATTAATCGCCGAACTTCGTACAATGAGCAGTTCTTC
-	TRBV2	few	TRBJ1-1	CASRLERTEAFF	TGTGCCAGCAGATTGGAGCGGACTGAAGCTTTCTTT
-	TRBV4-1	few	TRBJ2-3	CASSPVGSETDTQYF	TGCGCCAGCAGCCCAGTAGGGAGCGAAACAGATACGCAGTATTTT
-	TRBV29-1	-	TRBJ2-7	CSVETQVPYEQYF	TGCAGCGTTGAAACACAAGTACCCTACGAGCAGTACTTC
-	TRBV6-2/TRBV6-3	many	TRBJ1-5	CASSYLAPNQPQHF	TGTGCCAGCAGTTACCTCGCCCCCAATCAGCCCCAGCATTTT
-	TRBV7-8	-	TRBJ2-2	CASDAGTGELFF	TGTGCCAGCGATGCGGGCACCGGGGAGCTGTTTTTT
TRBD2	TRBV9	-	TRBJ2-3	CASSVAGGATDTQYF	TGTGCCAGCAGCGTAGCCGGGGGGGCGACAGATACGCAGTATTTT